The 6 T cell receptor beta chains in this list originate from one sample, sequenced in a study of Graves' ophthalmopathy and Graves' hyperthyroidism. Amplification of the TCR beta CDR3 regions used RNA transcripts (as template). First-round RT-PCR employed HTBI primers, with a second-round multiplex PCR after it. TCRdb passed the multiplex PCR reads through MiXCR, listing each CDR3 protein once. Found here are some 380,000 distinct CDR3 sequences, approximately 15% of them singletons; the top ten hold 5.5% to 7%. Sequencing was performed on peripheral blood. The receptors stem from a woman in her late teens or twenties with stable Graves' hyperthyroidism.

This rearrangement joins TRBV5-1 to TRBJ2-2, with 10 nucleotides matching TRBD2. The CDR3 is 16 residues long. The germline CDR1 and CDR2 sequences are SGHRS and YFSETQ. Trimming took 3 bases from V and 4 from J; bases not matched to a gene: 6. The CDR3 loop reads CASSYSSGRGTGELFF. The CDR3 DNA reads TGCGCCAGCAGCTACTCTAGCGGGAGAGGCACCGGGGAGCTGTTTTTT.

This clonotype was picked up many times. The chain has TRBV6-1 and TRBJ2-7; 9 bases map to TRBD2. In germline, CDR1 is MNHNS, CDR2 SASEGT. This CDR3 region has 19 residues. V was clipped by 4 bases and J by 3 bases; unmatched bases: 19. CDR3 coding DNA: TGTGCCAGCAGTGCGGTAAGGTTGATGCGGGCTAGCGGGATCTACGAGCAGTACTTC. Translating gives CASSAVRLMRASGIYEQYF.

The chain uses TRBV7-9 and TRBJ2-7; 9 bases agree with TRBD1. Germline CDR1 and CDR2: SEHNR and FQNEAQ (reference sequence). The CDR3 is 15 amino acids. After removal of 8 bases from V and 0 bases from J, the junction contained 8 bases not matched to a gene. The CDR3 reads CASGLLTGGSYEQYF. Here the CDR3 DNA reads TGTGCCAGCGGATTACTGACAGGGGGCTCCTACGAGCAGTACTTC.

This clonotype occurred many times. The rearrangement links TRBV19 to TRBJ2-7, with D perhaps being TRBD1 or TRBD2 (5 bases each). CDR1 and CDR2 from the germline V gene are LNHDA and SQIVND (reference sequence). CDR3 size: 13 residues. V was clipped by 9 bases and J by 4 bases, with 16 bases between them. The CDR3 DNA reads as TGTGCCAGCTCTTCAGGGAGAGGATACGAGCAGTACTTC. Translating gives CASSSGRGYEQYF.

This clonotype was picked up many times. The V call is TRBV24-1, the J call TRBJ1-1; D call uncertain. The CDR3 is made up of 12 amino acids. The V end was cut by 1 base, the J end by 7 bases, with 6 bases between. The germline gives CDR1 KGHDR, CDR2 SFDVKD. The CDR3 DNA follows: TGTGCCACCAGTGATTTCAAGGGTGAAGCTTTCTTT. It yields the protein CATSDFKGEAFF.

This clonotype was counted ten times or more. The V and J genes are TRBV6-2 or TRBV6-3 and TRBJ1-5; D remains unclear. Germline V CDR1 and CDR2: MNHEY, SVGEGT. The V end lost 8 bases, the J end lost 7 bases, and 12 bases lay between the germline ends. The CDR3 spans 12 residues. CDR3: CASGRERQPQHF. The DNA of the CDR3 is TGTGCCAGCGGGAGGGAACGGCAGCCCCAGCATTTT.